Included here is one T cell receptor beta chain sequence, with context. Here immunoSEQ multiplex PCR was the method, and the copy in TCRdb shows in-frame clones only, minus some. The sample carries 190,000 or so clones, 85% recorded once. During active infection, Seattle patients enrolled and were then monitored through disease. These data come from a study of blood T cell repertoires in COVID-19. Study information: Sites across the United States, Italy and Spain contributed samples from acute and convalescent COVID-19.

The TCR originated in a man in his sixties with COVID-19, enrolled during active disease. Material: peripheral blood.

For the CDR3, the DNA is TGTGCCAGCAGTTTGGTAGTCTCCCCAACTAATGAAAAACTGTTTTTT. Translated, it gives CASSLVVSPTNEKLFF. The gene calls are TRBV28 and TRBJ1-4; D not certain. The CDR3 sequence is 16 residues long. Germline CDR1 is MDHEN and CDR2 is SYDVKM. Trimming removed 3 bases from V and 0 bases from J, with 11 bases in between.